What follows is one TCR beta chain and its context. Its matching antigen is unknown. The data derive from a study of cytotoxic CD8 clonotypes in ibrutinib-treated CLL. Findings and caveats of the study: At ibrutinib response, clonality increased, and at progression it declined back toward baseline. Patients showed higher baseline clonality than age-matched healthy donors, and it tracked circulating CD8+ T-cell counts.

About 2 micrograms of genomic DNA (from cryopreserved PBMCs) were used for TCR beta libraries. Measured with immunoSEQ multiplex PCR; TCRdb has only the in-frame clones, and not every one. Among some 65,000 clones listed, approximately 57% were seen once. This CDR3 has 16 residues. CDR1 and CDR2 (germline): SGHVS, FQNEAQ. V dropped 5 bases and J dropped 9; count of bases not matched to a gene: 13. Specimen: PBMCs, collected after 12 months of ibrutinib treatment. The J gene is TRBJ2-1, the V gene TRBV7-8, with TRBD2 matching 10 bases. This sequence originates from a human donor with chronic lymphocytic leukemia. Written as DNA, the CDR3 is TGTGCCAGCAGCCGCCTGCACGGGACTAGCGTCAGTGAGCAGTTCTTC. Residues: CASSRLHGTSVSEQFF.